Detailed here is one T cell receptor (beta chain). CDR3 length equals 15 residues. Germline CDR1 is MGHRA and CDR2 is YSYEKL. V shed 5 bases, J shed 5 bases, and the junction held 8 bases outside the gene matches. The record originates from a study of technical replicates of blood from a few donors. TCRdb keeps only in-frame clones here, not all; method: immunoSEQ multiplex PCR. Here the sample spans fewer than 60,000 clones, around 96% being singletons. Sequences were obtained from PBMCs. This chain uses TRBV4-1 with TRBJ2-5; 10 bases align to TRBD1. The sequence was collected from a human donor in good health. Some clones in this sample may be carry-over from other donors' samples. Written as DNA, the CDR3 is TGCGCCAGCAGCTTCGACAGGGGGCGCGGGGAGACCCAGTACTTC. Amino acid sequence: CASSFDRGRGETQYF.